The present TCR beta chain was sequenced within a study of blood T cell repertoires in COVID-19. The wider study: Material from acute and convalescent COVID-19 was sourced from the United States, Italy and Spain.

Sequenced by immunoSEQ multiplex PCR; TCRdb stores in-frame clones only, minus some. The data hold 250,000 or so clones, with approximately 88% observed a single time. The V gene's germline CDR1 is KGHSH and CDR2 LQKENI. The V and J ends lost 2 bases and 7 bases respectively, with 12 bases between them. The CDR3 consists of 14 residues. This TCR was recovered from a woman aged 25 to 39 who had been exposed to COVID-19. The chain uses TRBV18 and TRBJ2-1; D is possibly TRBD2 (5 bases). Source material: PBMCs or T cells enriched from blood (not recorded which). The DNA of the CDR3 is TGTGCCAGCTCACCAAGGGCCGAGCGGAATGAGCAGTTCTTC. Protein product: CASSPRAERNEQFF.